The rows below give T cell receptor beta chains drawn from one sample of a study of blood T cell repertoires in COVID-19. Here immunoSEQ multiplex PCR was the method, and the copy in TCRdb shows in-frame clones only, minus some. Among 200,000 to 300,000 clones, 70% to 90% were seen once, and the ten largest hold 3.3%. Input material: PBMCs or T cells enriched from blood (not recorded which). The receptors were gathered from a woman in her forties with acute COVID-19. Both conserved end residues are part of each CDR3. D genes are given only for firm matches. Size is stated for part of the rows, as once, few or many counts, or as a class when the clone is expanded.

J gene | V gene | clone size | D gene | CDR3 DNA | CDR3 protein
TRBJ2-7 | TRBV7-6 | - | TRBD2 | TGTGCCAGCAGCTTAGTCCCTAGGACTAGCCCGGGCGAGCAGTACTTC | CASSLVPRTSPGEQYF
TRBJ1-2 | TRBV28 | - | TRBD1 | TGTGCCAGCAGAGCGACAGGGAACTATGGCTACACCTTC | CASRATGNYGYTF
TRBJ2-7 | TRBV27 | - | - | TGTGCCAGCAGTCTACGGGCAGGGTCAGTGGGGGAGCAGTACTTC | CASSLRAGSVGEQYF
TRBJ1-2 | TRBV2 | once | - | TGTGCCAGCAGTGAAGCGCTTAGTCGAAACTATGGCTACACCTTC | CASSEALSRNYGYTF
TRBJ2-2 | TRBV5-6 | - | - | TGTGCCAGCAGCTTGGTGTCAGTTACCGGGGAGCTGTTTTTT | CASSLVSVTGELFF
TRBJ2-7 | TRBV6-6 | - | TRBD2 | TGTGCCAGCAGTCGACATCTACTAGCGTCGACTATGCGCGAGCAGTACTTC | CASSRHLLASTMREQYF
TRBJ2-7 | TRBV18 | - | TRBD1 | TGTGCCAGCTCACCTATTTCGGGGCAGGGGGCGAACTACTACGAGCAGTACTTC | CASSPISGQGANYYEQYF
TRBJ2-3 | TRBV3-1/TRBV3-2 | once | TRBD2 | TGTGCCAGCAGCCAAGGGGGAGCGGGAGTTGGTCTAGATACGCAGTATTTT | CASSQGGAGVGLDTQYF
TRBJ2-3 | TRBV4-1 | - | - | TGCGCCAGCAGATCCGAGGCTAGCGATCGCACAGATACGCAGTATTTT | CASRSEASDRTDTQYF
TRBJ2-3 | TRBV27 | - | - | TGTGCCAGCAGTTTATTTGGGAGGGGAGGGGGGACAGATACGCAGTATTTT | CASSLFGRGGGTDTQYF
TRBJ1-1 | TRBV6-5 | - | TRBD1 | TGTGCCAGCAGCCCGGACAGGGCCCTTGATGAAGCTTTCTTT | CASSPDRALDEAFF
TRBJ1-1 | TRBV14 | - | TRBD1 | TGTGCCAGCAGCCAAACCAGGACAGGGGGGGCCCTTGGAGCTTTCTTT | CASSQTRTGGALGAFF
TRBJ2-7 | TRBV12-5 | - | TRBD2 | TGTGCTAGTGGTATTGGACTAGCGGGCTCCTACGAGCAGTACTTC | CASGIGLAGSYEQYF
TRBJ2-2 | TRBV4-1 | - | TRBD1 | TGCGCCAGCAGCCCGTGGACAGGGGGAAACACCGGGGAGCTGTTTTTT | CASSPWTGGNTGELFF
TRBJ1-4 | TRBV27 | - | TRBD1 | TGTGCCAGCAGTTTATTTGGACAGGGTGTTGAAAAACTGTTTTTT | CASSLFGQGVEKLFF
TRBJ2-2 | TRBV19 | - | - | TGTGCCAGTCTGGCGGTGAACACCGGGGAGCTGTTTTTT | CASLAVNTGELFF
TRBJ2-5 | TRBV12-5 | - | - | TGTGCTAGTGGTGCGGGACAGCACCAAGAGACCCAGTACTTC | CASGAGQHQETQYF
TRBJ2-5 | TRBV6-1 | - | TRBD2 | TGTGCCAGCAGTGAAGCTCAGACTAGCGCCCTGGAGACCCAGTACTTC | CASSEAQTSALETQYF
TRBJ2-7 | TRBV7-6 | - | TRBD2 | TGTGCCAGCAGCTTAGAGCTAGCGGGGTACTACGAGCAGTACTTC | CASSLELAGYYEQYF
TRBJ2-5 | TRBV6-5 | once | TRBD1 | TGTGCCAGCAGGGGGACAGGATGGGGCCAAGAGACCCAGTACTTC | CASRGTGWGQETQYF
TRBJ2-5 | TRBV3-1/TRBV3-2 | - | TRBD1 | TGTGCCAGCAGCCCTATGGATACAGGGGACCTAGAGACCCAGTACTTC | CASSPMDTGDLETQYF
TRBJ2-7 | TRBV7-8 | - | TRBD2 | TGTGCCAGCAGCTCATCTATAGCGGGAGTCATGGAGAGGGTTTACGAGCAGTACTTC | CASSSSIAGVMERVYEQYF
TRBJ2-7 | TRBV5-5 | few | - | TGTGCCAGCAGCTTGATTGGAGGGGAACCCTACGAGCAGTACTTC | CASSLIGGEPYEQYF
TRBJ2-7 | TRBV7-3 | - | TRBD2 | TGTGCCAGCAGCTTATCTGGGACTAGCGGGCCCTACGAGCAGTACTTC | CASSLSGTSGPYEQYF
TRBJ2-3 | TRBV5-1 | - | TRBD1 | TGCGCCAGCAGCTTGGGACAGGGGGATACGCAGTATTTT | CASSLGQGDTQYF
TRBJ2-7 | TRBV6-5 | - | TRBD1 | TGTGCCAGCAGGGACTGGACAGGGGGGGGCTACGAGCAGTACTTC | CASRDWTGGGYEQYF
TRBJ2-1 | TRBV11-1 | - | - | TGTGCCAGCAGCTTAGCCGCGGCTGCTTGGGATGAGCAGTTCTTC | CASSLAAAAWDEQFF
TRBJ2-7 | TRBV2 | - | TRBD2 | TGTGCCAGCAACACCGGGGGGGGGTACTACGAGCGGTACTTC | CASNTGGGYYERYF
TRBJ2-7 | TRBV28 | - | - | TGTGCCAGCAGTCTCCTGTTGGGGGGGACGATTAACAGGGATTCCTCCTACGAGCAGTACTTC | CASSLLLGGTINRDSSYEQYF
TRBJ1-1 | TRBV4-2 | - | - | TGTGCCAGCAGCCTAACGACAGAGAACACTGAAGCTTTCTTT | CASSLTTENTEAFF
TRBJ1-1 | TRBV29-1 | few | - | TGCAGCGTCGGGATTGGGGGAGGGACTGAAGCTTTCTTT | CSVGIGGGTEAFF
TRBJ1-3 | TRBV1 | - | - | TGCACAAGACAGGGGTCGTACTTACCCTCTGGAAACACCATATATTTT | CTRQGSYLPSGNTIYF
TRBJ2-7 | TRBV18 | - | TRBD2 | TGTGCCAGCTCACCTACAATACTAGCGGCTACTTCCGAGCAGTACTTC | CASSPTILAATSEQYF
TRBJ1-6 | TRBV30 | few | - | TGTGCCTGGAGTCGGAGCTCCTATAATTCACCCCTCCACTTT | CAWSRSSYNSPLHF
TRBJ2-4 | TRBV2 | once | TRBD1 | TGTGCCAGCAGCGGGGACAGGGGGTATTTCAGCCCTCCCCCATTC | CASSGDRGYFSPPPF
TRBJ1-5 | TRBV19 | - | - | TGTGCCACCCGTCGTCCTACGGGCAATCAGCCCCAGCATTTT | CATRRPTGNQPQHF
TRBJ2-1 | TRBV5-1 | - | TRBD1 | TGCGCCAGCAGCTTATCCGGGACAGGGTATGAGCAGTTCTTC | CASSLSGTGYEQFF
TRBJ2-5 | TRBV2 | - | - | TGTGCCAGCAGTGCAGGGCGAAGAGAGACCCAGTACTTC | CASSAGRRETQYF
TRBJ1-2 | TRBV11-2 | - | TRBD1 | TGTGCCAGCAGCCCGGGACAGGGTGTAAGCTATGGCTACACCTTC | CASSPGQGVSYGYTF
TRBJ1-2 | TRBV11-3 | - | - | TGTGCCAGCAGCTTATCTTCTACTTATGGCTACACCTTC | CASSLSSTYGYTF
TRBJ1-2 | TRBV5-1 | - | - | TGCGCCAGCAGCCAGGTGTGGGGGCAGTCGGATGGCTACACCTTC | CASSQVWGQSDGYTF